This T cell receptor beta chain was sequenced in a study of beta chain features in type 1 diabetes. About the study: Over all samples combined, about 99,000,000 sorted cells were examined.

Every isolated RNA sample was fully reverse transcribed, so sequencing captured expressed TCRB transcripts. Some clones are missing from TCRdb's copy, which holds only in-frame ones; the method was immunoSEQ multiplex PCR. Of 130,000 to 150,000 clones in the sample, roughly 53% were seen once. The collection from each donor was one heparinised blood draw averaging around 100 mL. A remark on this clone: Its specificity is unknown.

Study observations and caveats: The study found moderately but significantly shorter TCRB CDR3s in all four CD4+ subsets of Type 1 diabetes patients.

V shed 10 bases and J shed 4 bases, with 25 bases lying between them. The CDR3 contains 16 residues. Germline CDR1 MDHEN, CDR2 SYDVKM. The chain uses TRBV28 and TRBJ1-1; the D is unclear. The origin of this receptor is a man aged 18 to 29 in good health. Sequencing was done on a sample of Tregs from blood. In nucleotides, the CDR3 is TGTGCCACCCTAGAGGCCCCGGGGTCCGGTTTCACTGAAGCTTTCTTT. Its translation: CATLEAPGSGFTEAFF.